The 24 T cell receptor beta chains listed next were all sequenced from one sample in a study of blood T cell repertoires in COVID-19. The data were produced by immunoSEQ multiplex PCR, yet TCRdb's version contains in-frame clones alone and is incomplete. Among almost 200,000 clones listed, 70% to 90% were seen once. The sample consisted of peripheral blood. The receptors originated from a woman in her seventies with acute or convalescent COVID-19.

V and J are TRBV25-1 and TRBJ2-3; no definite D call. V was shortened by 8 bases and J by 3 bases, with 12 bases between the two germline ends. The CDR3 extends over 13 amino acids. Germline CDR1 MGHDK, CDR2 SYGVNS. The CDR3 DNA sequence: TGTGCCAGCCGCGGTGTTGGAACAGATACGCAGTATTTT. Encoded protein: CASRGVGTDTQYF. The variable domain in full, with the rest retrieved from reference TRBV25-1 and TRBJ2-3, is EADIYQTPRYLVIGTGKKITLECSQTMGHDKMYWYQQDPGMELHLIHYSYGVNSTEKGDLSSESTVSRIRTEHFPLTLESARPSHTSQYLCASRGVGTDTQYFGPGTRLTVL.

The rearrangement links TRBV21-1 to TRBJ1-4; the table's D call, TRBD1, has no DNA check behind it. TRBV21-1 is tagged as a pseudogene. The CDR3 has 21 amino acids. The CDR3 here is CASSKKRAETGGAGLGEKLFF. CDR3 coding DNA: TGTGCCAGCAGCAAAAAAAGGGCGGAGACAGGGGGCGCGGGGTTAGGTGAAAAACTGTTTTTT.

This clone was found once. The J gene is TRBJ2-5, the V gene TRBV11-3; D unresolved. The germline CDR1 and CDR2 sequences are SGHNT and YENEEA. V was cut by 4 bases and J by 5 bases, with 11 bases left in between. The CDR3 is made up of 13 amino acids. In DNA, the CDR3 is TGTGCCAGCAGCTCACGTGTACTGGAGACCCAGTACTTC. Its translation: CASSSRVLETQYF.

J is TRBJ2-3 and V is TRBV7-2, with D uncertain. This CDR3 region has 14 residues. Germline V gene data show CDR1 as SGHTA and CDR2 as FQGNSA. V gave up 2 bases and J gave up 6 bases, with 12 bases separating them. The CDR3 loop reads CASSLIMRWDTQYF. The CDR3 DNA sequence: TGTGCCAGCAGCTTAATAATGAGGTGGGATACGCAGTATTTT.

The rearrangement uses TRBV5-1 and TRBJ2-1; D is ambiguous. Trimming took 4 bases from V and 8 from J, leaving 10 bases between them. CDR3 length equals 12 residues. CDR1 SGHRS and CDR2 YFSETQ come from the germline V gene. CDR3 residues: CASSSTLDEQFF. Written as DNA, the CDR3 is TGCGCCAGCAGCAGCACGCTCGATGAGCAGTTCTTC.

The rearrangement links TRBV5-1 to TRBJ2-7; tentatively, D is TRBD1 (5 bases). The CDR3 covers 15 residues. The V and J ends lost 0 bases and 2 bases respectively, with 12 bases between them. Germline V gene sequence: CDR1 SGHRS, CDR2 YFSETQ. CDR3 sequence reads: CASSLAGRDAYEQYF. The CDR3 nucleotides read TGCGCCAGCAGCTTGGCCGGCAGGGATGCCTACGAGCAGTACTTC.

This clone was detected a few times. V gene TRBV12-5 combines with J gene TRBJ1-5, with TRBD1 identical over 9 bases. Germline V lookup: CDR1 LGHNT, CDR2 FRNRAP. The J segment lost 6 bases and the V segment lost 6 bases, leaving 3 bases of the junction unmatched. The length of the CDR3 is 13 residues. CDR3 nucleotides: TGTGCTAGTGGCCCGGACAGGGGTCAGCCCCAGCATTTT. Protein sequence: CASGPDRGQPQHF. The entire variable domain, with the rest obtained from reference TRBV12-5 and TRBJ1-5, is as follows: DARVTQTPRHKVTEMGQEVTMRCQPILGHNTVFWYRQTMMQGLELLAYFRNRAPLDDSGMPKDRFSAEMPDATLATLKIQPSEPRDSAVYFCASGPDRGQPQHFGDGTRLSIL.

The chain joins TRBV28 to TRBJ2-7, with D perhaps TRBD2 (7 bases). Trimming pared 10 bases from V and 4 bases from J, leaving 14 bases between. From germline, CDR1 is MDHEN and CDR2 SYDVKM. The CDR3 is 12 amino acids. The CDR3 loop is CAIGGRSYEQYF. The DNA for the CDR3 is TGTGCCATCGGGGGGCGATCTTACGAGCAGTACTTC. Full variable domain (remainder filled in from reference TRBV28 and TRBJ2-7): DVKVTQSSRYLVKRTGEKVFLECVQDMDHENMFWYRQDPGLGLRLIYFSYDVKMKEKGDIPEGYSVSREKKERFSLILESASTNQTSMYLCAIGGRSYEQYFGPGTRLTVT.

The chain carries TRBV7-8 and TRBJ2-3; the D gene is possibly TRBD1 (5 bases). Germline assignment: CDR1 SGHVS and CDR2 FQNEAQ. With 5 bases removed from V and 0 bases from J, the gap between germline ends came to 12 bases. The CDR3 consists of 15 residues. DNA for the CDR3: TGTGCCAGCAGCCTTACAGGAATCAGCACAGATACGCAGTATTTT. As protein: CASSLTGISTDTQYF.

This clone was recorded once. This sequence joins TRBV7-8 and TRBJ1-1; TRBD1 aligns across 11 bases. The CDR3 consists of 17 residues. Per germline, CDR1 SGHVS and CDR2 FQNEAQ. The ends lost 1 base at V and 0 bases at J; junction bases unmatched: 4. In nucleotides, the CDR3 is TGTGCCAGCAGCTTAGGTTTGGGACAGGGGGTGAACACTGAAGCTTTCTTT. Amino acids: CASSLGLGQGVNTEAFF.

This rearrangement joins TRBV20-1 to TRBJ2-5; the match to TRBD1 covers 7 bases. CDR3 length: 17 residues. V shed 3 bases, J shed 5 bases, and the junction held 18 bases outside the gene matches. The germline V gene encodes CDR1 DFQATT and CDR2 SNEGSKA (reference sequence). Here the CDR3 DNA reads TGCAGTGCTAGTGTCCTCCAGGCAGGGGGTACGGTGGAGACCCAGTACTTC. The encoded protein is CSASVLQAGGTVETQYF.

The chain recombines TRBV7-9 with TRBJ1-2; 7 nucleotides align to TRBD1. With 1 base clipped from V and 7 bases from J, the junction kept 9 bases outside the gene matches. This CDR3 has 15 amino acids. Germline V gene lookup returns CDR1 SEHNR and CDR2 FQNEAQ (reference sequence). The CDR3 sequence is CASSLEGGASSGYTF. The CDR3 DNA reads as TGTGCCAGCAGCTTAGAAGGGGGCGCTTCAAGTGGCTACACCTTC. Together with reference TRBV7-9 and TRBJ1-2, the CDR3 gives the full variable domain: DTGVSQNPRHKITKRGQNVTFRCDPISEHNRLYWYRQTLGQGPEFLTYFQNEAQLEKSRLLSDRFSAERPKGSFSTLEIQRTEQGDSAMYLCASSLEGGASSGYTFGSGTRLTVV.

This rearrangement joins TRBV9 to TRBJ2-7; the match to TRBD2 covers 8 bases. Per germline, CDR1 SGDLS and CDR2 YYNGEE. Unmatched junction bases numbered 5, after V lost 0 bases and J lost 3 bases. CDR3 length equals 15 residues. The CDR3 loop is CASSVDLAGYYEQYF. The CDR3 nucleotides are TGTGCCAGCAGCGTAGACCTAGCGGGTTACTACGAGCAGTACTTC.

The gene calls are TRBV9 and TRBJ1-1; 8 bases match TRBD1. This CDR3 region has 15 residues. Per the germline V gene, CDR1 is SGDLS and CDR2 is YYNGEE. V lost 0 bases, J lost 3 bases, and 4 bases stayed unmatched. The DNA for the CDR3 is TGTGCCAGCAGCGTAGGGGGACAGGCGTACACTGAAGCTTTCTTT. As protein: CASSVGGQAYTEAFF. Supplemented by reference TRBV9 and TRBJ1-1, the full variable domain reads DSGVTQTPKHLITATGQRVTLRCSPRSGDLSVYWYQQSLDQGLQFLIQYYNGEERAKGNILERFSAQQFPDLHSELNLSSLELGDSALYFCASSVGGQAYTEAFFGQGTRLTVV.

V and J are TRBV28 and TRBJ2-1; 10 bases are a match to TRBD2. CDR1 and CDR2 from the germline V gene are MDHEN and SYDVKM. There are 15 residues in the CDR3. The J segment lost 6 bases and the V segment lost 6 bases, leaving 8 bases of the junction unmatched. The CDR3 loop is CASSWTSGLFNEQFF. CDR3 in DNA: TGTGCCAGCAGCTGGACTAGCGGTCTCTTCAATGAGCAGTTCTTC.

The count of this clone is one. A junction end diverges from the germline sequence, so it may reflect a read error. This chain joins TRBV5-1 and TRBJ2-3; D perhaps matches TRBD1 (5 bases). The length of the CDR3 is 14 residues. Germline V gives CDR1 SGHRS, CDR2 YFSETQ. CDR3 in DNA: TGCGCCAGCAGCTGGCTAGGGCCTACAGGTACGCAGTATTTT. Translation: CASSWLGPTGTQYF.

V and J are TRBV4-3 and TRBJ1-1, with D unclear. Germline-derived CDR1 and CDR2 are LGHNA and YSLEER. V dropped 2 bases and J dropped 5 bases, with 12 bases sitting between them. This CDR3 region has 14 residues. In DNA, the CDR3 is TGCGCCAGCAGCCAAAGCACCCGGCGGACTGAAGCTTTCTTT. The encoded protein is CASSQSTRRTEAFF.

CDR3 protein: CASSETGGVYEQYF. CDR3 bases: TGTGCCAGCAGTGAGACAGGGGGAGTCTACGAGCAGTACTTC. V and J are TRBV6-1 and TRBJ2-7; 9 bases agree with TRBD1. The V segment lost 3 bases and the J segment 3 bases; nucleotides outside the gene matches: 3. CDR3 length equals 14 residues. CDR1 MNHNS and CDR2 SASEGT come from the germline V gene.

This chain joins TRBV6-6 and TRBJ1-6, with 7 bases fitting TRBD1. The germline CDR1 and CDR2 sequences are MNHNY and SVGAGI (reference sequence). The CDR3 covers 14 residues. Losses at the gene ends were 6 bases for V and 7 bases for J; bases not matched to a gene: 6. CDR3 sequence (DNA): TGTGCCAGCAGAGGGCCGACAGGGAATTCACCCCTCCACTTT. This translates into CASRGPTGNSPLHF.

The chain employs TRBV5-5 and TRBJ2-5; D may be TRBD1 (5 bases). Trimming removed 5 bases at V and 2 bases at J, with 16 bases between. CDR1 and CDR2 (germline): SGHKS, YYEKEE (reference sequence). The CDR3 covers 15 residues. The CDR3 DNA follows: TGTGCCAGCAGACGACACGGAGACAGACAAGAGACCCAGTACTTC. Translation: CASRRHGDRQETQYF. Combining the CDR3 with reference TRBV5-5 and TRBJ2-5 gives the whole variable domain DAGVTQSPTHLIKTRGQQVTLRCSPISGHKSVSWYQQVLGQGPQFIFQYYEKEERGRGNFPDRFSARQFPNYSSELNVNALLLGDSALYLCASRRHGDRQETQYFGPGTRLLVL.

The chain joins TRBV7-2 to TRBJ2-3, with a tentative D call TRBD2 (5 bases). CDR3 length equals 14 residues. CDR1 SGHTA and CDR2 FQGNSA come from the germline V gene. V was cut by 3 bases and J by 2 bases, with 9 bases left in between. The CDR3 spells CASSFSGFTDTQYF. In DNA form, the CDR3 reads TGTGCCAGCAGCTTCAGCGGATTCACAGATACGCAGTATTTT.

Here the CDR3 reads CASSLSGSGNYGYTF. The CDR3 bases are TGTGCCAGCAGCTTGTCCGGGTCCGGGAACTATGGCTACACCTTC. The chain recombines TRBV5-4 with TRBJ1-2; D gene unclear. V dropped 1 base and J dropped 2 bases, with 12 bases sitting between them. Germline V gene sequence: CDR1 SGHNT, CDR2 YYREEE (reference sequence). The length of the CDR3 is 15 residues.

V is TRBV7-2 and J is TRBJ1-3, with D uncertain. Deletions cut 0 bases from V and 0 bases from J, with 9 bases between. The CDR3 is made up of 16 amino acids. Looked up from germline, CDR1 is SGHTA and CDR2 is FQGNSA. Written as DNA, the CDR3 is TGTGCCAGCAGCTTAGCGCTCCACAGCTCTGGAAACACCATATATTTT. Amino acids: CASSLALHSSGNTIYF. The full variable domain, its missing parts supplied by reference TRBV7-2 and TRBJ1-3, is GAGVSQSPSNKVTEKGKDVELRCDPISGHTALYWYRQSLGQGLEFLIYFQGNSAPDKSGLPSDRFSAERTGGSVSTLTIQRTQQEDSAVYLCASSLALHSSGNTIYFGEGSWLTVV.

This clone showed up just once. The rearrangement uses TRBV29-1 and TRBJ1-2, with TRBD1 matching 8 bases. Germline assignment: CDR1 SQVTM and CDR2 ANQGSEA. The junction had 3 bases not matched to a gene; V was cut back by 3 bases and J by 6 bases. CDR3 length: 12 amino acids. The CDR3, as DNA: TGCAGCGTTGAGTACAGGGGGGATGGCTACACCTTC. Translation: CSVEYRGDGYTF.